These T cell receptor beta chains were read from a single sample in a study of blood T cell repertoires in COVID-19. Some clones are missing from TCRdb's copy, which holds only in-frame ones; the method was immunoSEQ multiplex PCR. The repertoire consists of hundreds of thousands of clones, with 70% to 90% occurring once and the leading ten covering about 8.2%. Source material: peripheral blood. These receptors were taken from a woman in her 50s with COVID-19, enrolled during active disease. The CDR3 runs from the conserved cysteine through the conserved F or W. A D gene is named only where the DNA matches it firmly. Clone size is not always given. Where it is, it says once, few, many or a class for expanded clones.

CDR3 protein: CAWSTNAGQVRVNEQFF
CDR3 DNA: TGTGCCTGGAGTACTAACGCCGGACAGGTTCGGGTCAATGAGCAGTTCTTC
V gene: TRBV30
D gene: TRBD1
clone size: .
J gene: TRBJ2-1

CDR3 protein: CATGTEGNEKLFF
CDR3 DNA: TGTGCCACCGGGACAGAGGGTAATGAAAAACTGTTTTTT
V gene: TRBV6-5
D gene: TRBD1
clone size: .
J gene: TRBJ1-4

CDR3 protein: CASSESPGVDNEKLFF
CDR3 DNA: TGTGCCAGCAGTGAATCCCCAGGGGTGGACAATGAAAAACTGTTTTTT
V gene: TRBV25-1
D gene: .
clone size: .
J gene: TRBJ1-4

CDR3 protein: CASSPNAGAGRLYGYTF
CDR3 DNA: TGCGCCAGCAGCCCCAACGCGGGGGCAGGAAGGCTCTATGGCTACACCTTC
V gene: TRBV5-1
D gene: .
clone size: .
J gene: TRBJ1-2

CDR3 protein: CASSIVGPEVGYGYTF
CDR3 DNA: TGTGCCAGTAGTATAGTGGGTCCAGAGGTTGGCTATGGCTACACCTTC
V gene: TRBV19
D gene: .
clone size: .
J gene: TRBJ1-2

CDR3 protein: CASSPITGDANYGYTF
CDR3 DNA: TGTGCCAGCAGCCCCATAACAGGTGACGCTAACTATGGCTACACCTTC
V gene: TRBV5-6
D gene: .
clone size: .
J gene: TRBJ1-2

CDR3 protein: CASSLGTSGGPTRGQYF
CDR3 DNA: TGTGCCAGCAGCTTAGGGACTAGCGGGGGGCCTACGCGCGGGCAGTACTTC
V gene: TRBV7-9
D gene: TRBD2
clone size: once
J gene: TRBJ2-7

CDR3 protein: CASSLAQGGREQYF
CDR3 DNA: TGCGCCAGCAGCTTGGCCCAAGGGGGACGCGAGCAGTACTTC
V gene: TRBV5-1
D gene: .
clone size: once
J gene: TRBJ2-7

CDR3 protein: CASSTSGGAYNEQFF
CDR3 DNA: TGTGCCAGCAGCACGAGCGGGGGGGCGTACAATGAGCAGTTCTTC
V gene: TRBV5-6
D gene: TRBD2
clone size: .
J gene: TRBJ2-1

CDR3 protein: CARGQGASTEAFF
CDR3 DNA: TGTGCCCGGGGACAGGGGGCCAGCACTGAAGCTTTCTTT
V gene: TRBV30
D gene: TRBD1
clone size: .
J gene: TRBJ1-1

CDR3 protein: CASRTGQAYGYTF
CDR3 DNA: TGTGCCAGCAGAACAGGTCAAGCCTATGGCTACACCTTC
V gene: TRBV12-3/TRBV12-4
D gene: .
clone size: .
J gene: TRBJ1-2

CDR3 protein: CASSLGDFNYGYTF
CDR3 DNA: TGTGCCAGCAGCTTAGGGGACTTTAACTATGGCTACACCTTC
V gene: TRBV11-2
D gene: .
clone size: .
J gene: TRBJ1-2

CDR3 protein: CASSAYRAENEKLFF
CDR3 DNA: TGTGCCAGCAGTGCCTACAGGGCCGAAAATGAAAAACTGTTTTTT
V gene: TRBV27
D gene: .
clone size: once
J gene: TRBJ1-4

CDR3 protein: CASSLKGPVGYTF
CDR3 DNA: TGTGCCAGCAGTCTTAAGGGGCCAGTGGGCTACACCTTC
V gene: TRBV28
D gene: .
clone size: .
J gene: TRBJ1-2

CDR3 protein: CASSPGRGENEQFF
CDR3 DNA: TGTGCCAGCTCACCCGGGAGGGGGGAGAATGAGCAGTTCTTC
V gene: TRBV18
D gene: TRBD2
clone size: .
J gene: TRBJ2-1

CDR3 protein: CASSEQPGSNQPQHF
CDR3 DNA: TGTGCCAGCAGCGAACAACCCGGGAGCAATCAGCCCCAGCATTTT
V gene: TRBV9
D gene: .
clone size: .
J gene: TRBJ1-5

CDR3 protein: CASSEGRGGVETQYF
CDR3 DNA: TGTGCCAGCAGTGAAGGGCGGGGGGGCGTCGAGACCCAGTACTTC
V gene: TRBV2
D gene: TRBD2
clone size: few
J gene: TRBJ2-5

CDR3 protein: CASSLFPGTSGTDTQYF
CDR3 DNA: TGTGCCAGCAGCTTGTTCCCCGGGACTAGCGGCACAGATACGCAGTATTTT
V gene: TRBV7-2
D gene: TRBD2
clone size: .
J gene: TRBJ2-3

CDR3 protein: CASSPRTGIAVAEAFF
CDR3 DNA: TGTGCCAGCAGCCCCCGGACAGGGATCGCTGTCGCTGAAGCTTTCTTT
V gene: TRBV7-2
D gene: TRBD1
clone size: .
J gene: TRBJ1-1

CDR3 protein: CASHPGRTRGGAFF
CDR3 DNA: TGTGCCAGTCACCCCGGGAGGACCCGGGGTGGAGCTTTCTTT
V gene: TRBV19
D gene: .
clone size: .
J gene: TRBJ1-1

CDR3 protein: CASSQQTSSDTQYF
CDR3 DNA: TGCGCCAGCAGCCAGCAGACTAGTTCAGATACGCAGTATTTT
V gene: TRBV5-1
D gene: .
clone size: .
J gene: TRBJ2-3

CDR3 protein: CASSFRAGRTDTQYF
CDR3 DNA: TGTGCCAGCAGTTTCCGGGCAGGGAGGACAGATACGCAGTATTTT
V gene: TRBV6-5
D gene: .
clone size: .
J gene: TRBJ2-3

CDR3 protein: CASLNRPGTGKSRTEAFF
CDR3 DNA: TGTGCCAGCCTCAACCGCCCCGGGACAGGGAAATCACGCACTGAAGCTTTCTTT
V gene: TRBV19
D gene: TRBD1
clone size: .
J gene: TRBJ1-1

CDR3 protein: CATSAPPGPGVEQFF
CDR3 DNA: TGTGCCACCAGTGCCCCACCGGGTCCCGGGGTAGAGCAGTTCTTC
V gene: TRBV24-1
D gene: .
clone size: .
J gene: TRBJ2-1

CDR3 protein: CASSRRDRGEEQYF
CDR3 DNA: TGTGCCAGCAGTCGAAGGGACAGGGGAGAAGAGCAGTACTTC
V gene: TRBV27
D gene: TRBD1
clone size: .
J gene: TRBJ2-7

CDR3 protein: CASSTGQAYNQPQHF
CDR3 DNA: TGTGCCAGTAGTACTGGACAGGCTTACAATCAGCCCCAGCATTTT
V gene: TRBV19
D gene: TRBD1
clone size: .
J gene: TRBJ1-5

CDR3 protein: CASSSLRQTMNTEAFF
CDR3 DNA: TGTGCCAGCAGTTCCCTCAGACAGACCATGAACACTGAAGCTTTCTTT
V gene: TRBV27
D gene: .
clone size: .
J gene: TRBJ1-1

CDR3 protein: CASTSMGHPYEQYF
CDR3 DNA: TGCGCCAGCACCTCCATGGGACATCCCTACGAGCAGTACTTC
V gene: TRBV23-1
D gene: .
clone size: .
J gene: TRBJ2-7

CDR3 protein: CASTSRTNEKLFF
CDR3 DNA: TGTGCCAGCACCTCCCGGACTAATGAAAAACTGTTTTTT
V gene: TRBV6-5
D gene: .
clone size: .
J gene: TRBJ1-4

CDR3 protein: CASSLPGQGNEQYF
CDR3 DNA: TGTGCCAGCAGCTTACCTGGACAGGGGAACGAGCAGTACTTC
V gene: TRBV7-9
D gene: TRBD1
clone size: .
J gene: TRBJ2-7

CDR3 protein: CASSIGSGWGEKLFF
CDR3 DNA: TGTGCCAGTAGTATCGGGTCAGGGTGGGGAGAAAAACTGTTTTTT
V gene: TRBV19
D gene: .
clone size: few
J gene: TRBJ1-4

CDR3 protein: CASRKSDGSEAFF
CDR3 DNA: TGTGCCAGCAGGAAGAGTGACGGGAGTGAAGCTTTCTTT
V gene: TRBV2
D gene: .
clone size: once
J gene: TRBJ1-1

CDR3 protein: CASSEGGLPPREQYF
CDR3 DNA: TGTGCCAGCAGTGAAGGGGGACTACCCCCGAGGGAGCAGTACTTC
V gene: TRBV6-1
D gene: TRBD2
clone size: .
J gene: TRBJ2-7

CDR3 protein: CASSDTQGAGSPLHF
CDR3 DNA: TGTGCCAGCAGCGATACACAGGGGGCTGGTTCACCCCTCCACTTT
V gene: TRBV7-9
D gene: TRBD1
clone size: .
J gene: TRBJ1-6

CDR3 protein: CASSPSGQARELFF
CDR3 DNA: TGTGCCAGCTCACCCTCGGGACAGGCACGGGAGCTGTTTTTT
V gene: TRBV18
D gene: TRBD1
clone size: .
J gene: TRBJ2-2

CDR3 protein: CASSPQGAWAFF
CDR3 DNA: TGTGCCAGCAGTCCACAGGGGGCCTGGGCTTTCTTT
V gene: TRBV7-9
D gene: TRBD1
clone size: once
J gene: TRBJ1-1

CDR3 protein: CASSLMGGRGTEAFF
CDR3 DNA: TGTGCCAGCAGCCTAATGGGGGGGCGGGGCACTGAAGCTTTCTTT
V gene: TRBV9
D gene: .
clone size: .
J gene: TRBJ1-1